The T cell receptor (beta chain) under discussion was sequenced for a study of CD8+CD57+ T cells in acquired aplastic anemia. Notes on this clonotype: Its specificity is unknown.

The TCR beta profiling, which covered VDJ combination and CDR3 sequence, was carried out using genomic DNA as the template. TCRdb re-called the reads with MiXCR, one entry per CDR3 protein. The sample lists hundreds of thousands of distinct CDR3 sequences, 45% to 65% seen once, with roughly 8% in the top ten. Study-level results: Found in both controls and patients were twenty-nine CD8+ CDR3 sequences.

Deletions cut 6 bases from V and 5 bases from J, with 14 bases between. Germline V gene lookup returns CDR1 SGHTA and CDR2 FQGNSA. The length of the CDR3 is 15 residues. The sample consisted of sorted CD4+, CD8+, or CD8+CD57+ T cells (not recorded which) from PBMCs. V usage is TRBV7-2 and J usage is TRBJ1-6; D might be TRBD1 (6 bases). This clonotype was sampled from a human donor with severe aplastic anemia or a healthy control (not recorded which). CDR3 region: CASRNQGHNNSPLHF. CDR3 DNA sequence: TGTGCCAGCAGGAACCAGGGACATAATAATTCACCCCTCCACTTT.